The 17 T cell receptor beta chains below come from one sample, sequenced in a study of human T cells and chemical hapten exposure. The time point was: pre-sensitization, week 0. Treatment indicated: therapeutic diphenylcyclopropenone sensitization with weekly scalp DPC. TCRdb used MiXCR to reprocess the RACE reads, holding one entry per CDR3 protein. Of tens of thousands of distinct CDR3 sequences in the sample, 14% were seen once. Sequencing was performed on whole blood, taken in connection with sensitization to the hapten diphenylcyclopropenone (DPC). These receptors originate from a woman in her forties or fifties with alopecia areata. Some clones in this sample may be carry-over from other donors' samples.

The table lists this clonotype with a few counts. The J gene is TRBJ2-2, the V gene TRBV24-1; tentative D call: TRBD2 (5 bases). Germline lookup yields CDR1 KGHDR and CDR2 SFDVKD. V was pared by 0 bases and J by 0 bases, with 7 bases between. The CDR3 is 16 amino acids. CDR3 DNA: TGTGCCACCAGTGATTTGGCGACTACGAACACCGGGGAGCTGTTTTTT. This codes for CATSDLATTNTGELFF.

The CDR3 DNA sequence: TGTGCCAGCAGCTTATCAACGTCCGGGGAGCTGTTTTTT. This codes for CASSLSTSGELFF. The chain carries TRBV7-6 and TRBJ2-2, with D unresolved. The V gene lost 2 bases and the J gene lost 6 bases, with 7 bases spanning the gap. Germline V gene lookup returns CDR1 SGHVS and CDR2 FNYEAQ. The CDR3 runs 13 residues.

V gene TRBV27 combines with J gene TRBJ1-5, with D tentatively TRBD1 (5 bases). This CDR3 spans 17 amino acids. Trimming shortened V by 2 bases and J by 0 bases, and 14 bases separated the two germline ends. From germline, CDR1 is MNHEY and CDR2 SMNVEV (reference sequence). The DNA of the CDR3 is TGTGCCAGCAGTTTAGGGGCCGGATCGCATAGCAATCAGCCCCAGCATTTT. This gives the protein CASSLGAGSHSNQPQHF.

This clonotype was seen more than once but under ten times. The genes are TRBV20-1 and TRBJ2-1; 8 bases are shared with TRBD2. The V gene's germline CDR1 is DFQATT and CDR2 SNEGSKA (reference sequence). The ends lost 3 bases at V and 4 bases at J; junction bases unmatched: 5. The CDR3 covers 14 residues. The CDR3 is CSASGRVMYNEQFF. As DNA, the CDR3 is TGCAGTGCTAGCGGGAGGGTTATGTACAATGAGCAGTTCTTC.

This clonotype has only a few counts. V is TRBV20-1 and J is TRBJ2-3; TRBD1 agrees at 9 bases. The trim removed 4 bases at V and 4 bases at J, leaving 6 bases unmatched. Germline CDR1 reads DFQATT; CDR2 reads SNEGSKA (reference sequence). The CDR3 extends over 14 amino acids. The CDR3 sequence is CSATGTGISDTQYF. In nucleotides, the CDR3 is TGCAGTGCTACCGGGACAGGGATCTCAGATACGCAGTATTTT.

This clonotype was detected only a few times. The V call is TRBV7-2, the J call TRBJ2-4, with 9 positions matching TRBD2. Looked up from germline, CDR1 is SGHTA and CDR2 is FQGNSA. The CDR3 contains 18 residues. V trimming: 1 base; J trimming: 2 bases; junction bases outside the gene matches: 9. The CDR3 region has the DNA TGTGCCAGCAGCTTAGAACTAGCGGGTTTGGGCTCCAAAAACATTCAGTACTTC. Translating gives CASSLELAGLGSKNIQYF.

At least ten counts were recorded for this clonotype. The chain couples TRBV7-9 to TRBJ2-1, with TRBD1 matching 8 bases. J gave up 6 bases and V 5 bases, and 15 bases lay outside the gene matches. The CDR3 is made up of 17 amino acids. The germline gives CDR1 SEHNR, CDR2 FQNEAQ (reference sequence). The CDR3, as DNA: TGTGCCAGCAGCCCCCGGTTGAGGCAGGGGGCGCCCAATGAGCAGTTCTTC. Its translation: CASSPRLRQGAPNEQFF.

The chain uses TRBV29-1 and TRBJ1-1; weak D call: TRBD1 (6 bases). Germline CDR1 is SQVTM and CDR2 is ANQGSEA. The V gene lost 4 bases and the J gene lost 0 bases, with 9 bases spanning the gap. The CDR3 has 13 amino acids. The CDR3, as DNA: TGCAGCGTTGTGGGACACCTGAACACTGAAGCTTTCTTT. Encoded protein: CSVVGHLNTEAFF.

This clonotype has only a few counts. The J gene is TRBJ2-7, the V gene TRBV6-2 or TRBV6-3; D gene ambiguous. V gave up 4 bases and J gave up 3 bases, with 7 bases separating them. Germline CDR1 and CDR2: MNHEY and SVGEGT. This CDR3 contains 12 residues. CDR3 DNA sequence: TGTGCCAGCAGTTTGCAGGTCTACGAGCAGTACTTC. Its protein product is CASSLQVYEQYF.

There are many counts of this clonotype. The rearrangement uses TRBV6-5 and TRBJ2-3; D unresolved. Trimming left V 2 bases short and J 3 bases short, with 6 bases between. This CDR3 is built from 13 residues. Germline CDR1 MNHEY, CDR2 SVGAGI. The CDR3 protein is CASSYDSTDTQYF. DNA of the CDR3: TGTGCCAGCAGTTACGATTCTACAGATACGCAGTATTTT.

This clonotype came up a few times. V gene TRBV3-1 combines with J gene TRBJ1-2; D is ambiguous. Trimming cost V 0 bases and J 2 bases, with 16 bases left between them. Germline CDR1 reads LGHDT; CDR2 reads YNNKEL (reference sequence). This CDR3 spans 17 amino acids. In nucleotides, the CDR3 is TGTGCCAGCAGCCAAGATCTTGATTTTCAAGTGAACTATGGCTACACCTTC. Its translation is CASSQDLDFQVNYGYTF.

Only a few counts were recorded for this clonotype. The genes are TRBV18 and TRBJ2-5; D call uncertain. In germline, CDR1 is KGHSH, CDR2 LQKENI. Trimming stripped 1 base from V and 2 bases from J, with 5 bases between. CDR3 length equals 13 residues. Here the CDR3 reads CASSPRQQETQYF. The CDR3 DNA reads as TGTGCCAGCTCACCACGTCAACAAGAGACCCAGTACTTC.

Here the CDR3 DNA reads TGCAGTGCCCGACGGGCTAGCGGCACCTACAATGAGCAGTTCTTC. Translated, it gives CSARRASGTYNEQFF. J is TRBJ2-1 and V is TRBV20-1; TRBD2 matches 7 bases. Unmatched junction bases numbered 10, after V lost 6 bases and J lost 2 bases. Germline loops: CDR1 DFQATT, CDR2 SNEGSKA (reference sequence). The CDR3 sequence is 15 residues long.

This clonotype was observed a single time. The chain recombines TRBV6-1 with TRBJ2-3; a weak D match, TRBD1 (6 bases). There are 17 residues in the CDR3. Between the trimmed V and J ends, which lost 4 bases and 6 bases, there was a span of 23 bases. The germline V gene encodes CDR1 MNHNS and CDR2 SASEGT. CDR3 loop: CASSVQGPALHSDTQYF. CDR3 sequence (DNA): TGTGCCAGCAGTGTTCAGGGGCCAGCCCTACACTCGGATACGCAGTATTTT.

This clonotype was seen a handful of times. This chain joins TRBV5-1 and TRBJ1-1, with TRBD1 matching 9 bases. J lost 5 bases, V lost 0 bases, and 5 bases had no gene match. This CDR3 has 15 residues. Germline V gives CDR1 SGHRS, CDR2 YFSETQ. This CDR3 reads CASSLGGQGLTEAFF. The DNA for the CDR3 is TGCGCCAGCAGCTTGGGGGGACAGGGATTGACTGAAGCTTTCTTT.

This clonotype has more than one count but fewer than ten. The chain is built from TRBV29-1 and TRBJ1-1, with 12 nucleotides matching TRBD1. Looked up from germline, CDR1 is SQVTM and CDR2 is ANQGSEA. J lost 10 bases, V lost 7 bases, and 10 bases had no gene match. The CDR3 has 13 residues. The CDR3 DNA is TGCAGCGGCCCGGGACAGGGGGCGGAGGGAGCTTTCTTT. It encodes CSGPGQGAEGAFF.

This chain uses TRBV20-1 with TRBJ2-3, with a tentative D call TRBD1 (5 bases). Germline V gene sequence: CDR1 DFQATT, CDR2 SNEGSKA (reference sequence). The CDR3 is made up of 14 amino acids. The V gene lost 5 bases and the J gene lost 5 bases, with 17 bases spanning the gap. CDR3 bases: TGCAGTGCTGAGTCCCCGGAAAGGGGAGATACGCAGTATTTT. This sequence encodes CSAESPERGDTQYF.